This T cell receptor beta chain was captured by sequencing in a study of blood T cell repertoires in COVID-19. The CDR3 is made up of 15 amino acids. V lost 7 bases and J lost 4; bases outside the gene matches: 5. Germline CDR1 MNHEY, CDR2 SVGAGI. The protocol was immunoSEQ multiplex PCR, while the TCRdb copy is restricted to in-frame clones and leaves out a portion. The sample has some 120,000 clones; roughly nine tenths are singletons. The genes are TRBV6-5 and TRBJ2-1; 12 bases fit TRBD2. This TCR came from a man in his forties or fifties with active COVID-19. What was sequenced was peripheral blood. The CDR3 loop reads CASIPSGGGYNEQFF. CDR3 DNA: TGTGCCAGCATCCCTAGCGGGGGGGGGTACAATGAGCAGTTCTTC.